This T cell receptor beta chain was documented in a study of cytomegalovirus exposure and HLA in healthy donors. At the level of the study: Earlier results showed 120 million or so unique TCR beta sequences derived from around 170 million T cells.

The PCR employed 60 Vbeta primers together with 13 Jbeta primers. Some clones are missing from TCRdb's copy, which holds only in-frame ones; the method was immunoSEQ multiplex PCR. Its table lists approximately 140,000 clones. Material: PBMCs. This receptor was identified in a woman under 30 in good health and CMV-seronegative.

Here the CDR3 reads CASSVGRGDRGRETQYF. The CDR3 nucleotides read TGTGCCAGCAGCGTAGGTAGGGGGGACAGGGGACGGGAGACCCAGTACTTC. The chain combines TRBV9 with TRBJ2-5; 10 bases match TRBD1. V lost 0 bases, J lost 5 bases, and 10 bases stayed unmatched. CDR3 length: 17 residues. Germline CDR1 is SGDLS and CDR2 is YYNGEE.